A selection of T cell receptor beta chains follows, all from one sample in a study of TIL therapy for anti-PD-1-resistant metastatic lung cancer. The table came from immunoSEQ multiplex PCR; TCRdb's copy has only in-frame clones and leaves some out. This table has approximately 40,000 clones, around 70% appearing once. Sequences were derived from blood, sampled at baseline. These TCRs come from a person aged 25-80 years with non-small cell lung cancer. Both conserved end residues are part of each CDR3. D genes are given only for firm matches. Size values are once, few and many counts, or a class for expanded clones, and some rows have none.

abundance	v_gene	d_gene	j_gene	CDR3nt	CDR3aa
-	TRBV5-6	-	TRBJ1-2	TGTGCCAGCAGCCTCCGGGGGGGGCGCTACTATGGCTACACCTTC	CASSLRGGRYYGYTF
-	TRBV9	-	TRBJ2-2	TGTGCCAGCAGCGTAACTCAGACCACCGGGGAGCTGTTTTTT	CASSVTQTTGELFF
-	TRBV7-2	-	TRBJ1-2	TGTGCCAGCAGCTTAGCCCCTCAGGGCAGGGGTTACTATGGCTACACCTTC	CASSLAPQGRGYYGYTF
-	TRBV7-2	-	TRBJ2-3	TGTGCCAGCAGCCTGCAACTCGGGTCAGATACGCAGTATTTT	CASSLQLGSDTQYF
-	TRBV6-5	TRBD2	TRBJ2-3	TGTGCCAGCAACTCGGGGGGTCGCACAGATACGCAGTATTTT	CASNSGGRTDTQYF
-	TRBV30	-	TRBJ2-7	TGTGCCTGGAGGTTCTGGGGCTCCTACGAGCAGTACTTC	CAWRFWGSYEQYF
-	TRBV28	-	TRBJ1-4	TGTGCCAGCAGTCGGAGGGACTACCCAACTAATGAAAAACTGTTTTTT	CASSRRDYPTNEKLFF
-	TRBV7-9	TRBD2	TRBJ2-7	TGTGCCAGCAGCTCCCGTCTAGCGGGGGAGAACTACGAGCAGTACTTC	CASSSRLAGENYEQYF
-	TRBV21-1	-	TRBJ1-2	TGTGCCAGCAGCAAAAAGGTTGGGGAAGCGGAGGGCTACACCTTC	CASSKKVGEAEGYTF
-	TRBV15	-	TRBJ1-2	TGTGCCACCAGCAGAGATAGCGGGGGCTACACCTTC	CATSRDSGGYTF
-	TRBV6-6	-	TRBJ1-1	TGTGCCAGCAGTTACTCCCTGAGTGGCACTGAAGCTTTCTTT	CASSYSLSGTEAFF
-	TRBV6-4	-	TRBJ2-5	TGTGCCAGCAGTGACTCGGGGCTCCTCGGGGAGACCCAGTACTTC	CASSDSGLLGETQYF
-	TRBV27	-	TRBJ2-3	TGTGCCAGCAGACTCAGAGGGGTATCGAGCACAGATACGCAGTATTTT	CASRLRGVSSTDTQYF
-	TRBV5-4	TRBD1	TRBJ1-2	TGTGTCAGCAGCGTGGGACAGGTTCCCCTCCCCTATGGCTACACCTTC	CVSSVGQVPLPYGYTF
-	TRBV7-2	-	TRBJ1-5	TGTGCCAGCAGCTTACGCTCACACCAGAATCAGCCCCAGCATTTT	CASSLRSHQNQPQHF
-	TRBV6-7	TRBD1	TRBJ2-7	TGTGCCAGCAGTTACGACGAATTTGGACAGGGTCAAGCCTACGAGCAGTACTTC	CASSYDEFGQGQAYEQYF
-	TRBV9	TRBD1	TRBJ2-5	TGTGCCAGCAGCGCGGGGGACAGGAGGGGAGAGACCCAGTACTTC	CASSAGDRRGETQYF
-	TRBV6-6	-	TRBJ1-1	TGTGCCAGCAACCACGACGGGGGCGGGACTGAAGCTTTCTTT	CASNHDGGGTEAFF
once	TRBV10-3	-	TRBJ2-3	TGTGCCATCAGTGGGGACTTAGGGCCAGATACGCAGTATTTT	CAISGDLGPDTQYF
-	TRBV4-2	TRBD1	TRBJ2-3	TGTGCCAGCAGCCAAGGGACAGGGGGGACAGATACGCAGTATTTT	CASSQGTGGTDTQYF
-	TRBV4-2	TRBD2	TRBJ2-7	TGTGCCAGCAGCCAAGGACTAGCTGATTTCTACGAGCAGTACTTC	CASSQGLADFYEQYF
-	TRBV7-3	TRBD1	TRBJ2-3	TGTGCCAGCAGCTTAATGGGACAGGGTACCACAGATACGCAGTATTTT	CASSLMGQGTTDTQYF
-	TRBV6-1	-	TRBJ1-6	TGTGCCAGCAGTGGAACGCGGGACCGACGCCATTCACCCCTCCACTTT	CASSGTRDRRHSPLHF
-	TRBV6-6	-	TRBJ2-7	TGTGCCAGCAGCCTCCAATGGTACGAGCAGTACTTC	CASSLQWYEQYF
-	TRBV4-3	TRBD2	TRBJ2-3	TGCGCCAGCAGCCAAATGGTAGCGGGGGCCACAGATACGCAGTATTTT	CASSQMVAGATDTQYF
-	TRBV29-1	-	TRBJ1-3	TGCAGCGGAGCAGGGACTGGAAACACCATATATTTT	CSGAGTGNTIYF
-	TRBV5-4	-	TRBJ2-1	TGTGCCAGCCTGAAGACTTACAATGAGCAGTTCTTC	CASLKTYNEQFF
-	TRBV5-1	TRBD1	TRBJ1-1	TGCGCCAGCAGCCCCCGGGACAGGAGGCCGAACACTGAAGCTTTCTTT	CASSPRDRRPNTEAFF
few	TRBV9	-	TRBJ2-7	TGTGCCAGCACCCCCGGGTGGGACTCCTACGAGCAGTACTTC	CASTPGWDSYEQYF
once	TRBV5-4	-	TRBJ2-2	TGTGCCAGCAGCTTGGTTAGGGGCACCGGGGAGCTGTTTTTT	CASSLVRGTGELFF
-	TRBV5-4	-	TRBJ2-7	TGTGCCAGCAGCTTGGGCAGCGCGCCGTCCTACGAGCAGTACTTC	CASSLGSAPSYEQYF
-	TRBV19	TRBD1	TRBJ1-5	TGTGCCAGTAGGTCGGGGGGGGACAGCAAAACGGTGGCTAATTTT	CASRSGGDSKTVANF
-	TRBV7-2	TRBD2	TRBJ2-1	TGTGCCACCGCAGTAGACGGCGGGGGGATCAGGAATGAGCAGTTCTTC	CATAVDGGGIRNEQFF
-	TRBV7-2	-	TRBJ1-5	TGTGCCAGCAGGAGAGTGGGTAGCAATCAGCCCCAGCATTTT	CASRRVGSNQPQHF
few	TRBV7-2	TRBD1	TRBJ1-1	TGTGCCACCTCAGGGACAGGGGGCACTGAAGCTTTCTTT	CATSGTGGTEAFF
-	TRBV4-3	TRBD1	TRBJ2-5	TGCGCCAGCAGCGTCGGGACAGGGGGCAGAGAGACCCAGTACTTC	CASSVGTGGRETQYF
-	TRBV19	-	TRBJ2-1	TGTGCCAGTAAGTTTCGAACTACCTACAATGAGCAGTTCTTC	CASKFRTTYNEQFF
-	TRBV7-9	TRBD2	TRBJ2-1	TGTGCCAGCAGCTTCCGGACTAGCGGGGGGTACAATGAGCAGTTCTTC	CASSFRTSGGYNEQFF
-	TRBV28	-	TRBJ1-2	TGTGCCAGCAGTTTAGGTAGGGGGGCTGGCTACACCTTC	CASSLGRGAGYTF
few	TRBV7-8	-	TRBJ1-3	TGTGCCAGCAGCTCAGGGATCACTGGAAACACCATATATTTT	CASSSGITGNTIYF
-	TRBV2	-	TRBJ2-5	TGTGCCAGCAGTGAATTAGGCAGGAAGACCCAGTACTTC	CASSELGRKTQYF
-	TRBV18	TRBD2	TRBJ2-3	TGTGCCAGCTCTCCGCCCGGAACTAGCGGGGTCCCCGGGACGCAGTATTTT	CASSPPGTSGVPGTQYF
once	TRBV7-8	TRBD2	TRBJ2-1	TGTGCCAGCAGCTTTAATTCGGGGGGGCTAGCGGATGAGCAGTTCTTC	CASSFNSGGLADEQFF
-	TRBV5-5	-	TRBJ1-3	TGTGCCAGCAGCTTGGTAGCAGCTGCGGGAAACACCATATATTTT	CASSLVAAAGNTIYF
-	TRBV7-8	-	TRBJ1-1	TGTGCCAGCAGCTTGGGGGAACGGAACACTGAAGCTTTCTTT	CASSLGERNTEAFF
once	TRBV27	TRBD2	TRBJ2-5	TGTGCCAGCAGTGGGCCCGGGACTAGCGGCCAAGAGACCCAGTACTTC	CASSGPGTSGQETQYF
-	TRBV7-2	TRBD1	TRBJ1-4	TGTGCCAGCAGCCTACTTGGGACAGGGGGCGGTGAAAAACTGTTTTTT	CASSLLGTGGGEKLFF
-	TRBV4-1	-	TRBJ1-3	TGCGCCAGCAGCGTCTCACCGGCAGGAAGAAACACCATATATTTT	CASSVSPAGRNTIYF
-	TRBV5-1	TRBD1	TRBJ1-3	TGCGCCAGCAGCTTAGGACAGGGGACCCTCTCTGGAAACACCATATATTTT	CASSLGQGTLSGNTIYF
few	TRBV4-2	-	TRBJ2-1	TGTGCCAGCAGCCAAGAACGCCCGGCTAGCGATGAGCAGTTCTTC	CASSQERPASDEQFF
-	TRBV19	TRBD2	TRBJ2-7	TGTGCCAGTAGTATAGTACTAGCGGGAGGCGTCGCCTACGAGCAGTACTTC	CASSIVLAGGVAYEQYF